This T cell receptor (beta chain) originates from a study of blood T cells in healthy people across ages. Study-level points and caveats: Naive CD4+ cell counts and diversity both ran higher in long-lived than in aged donors.

Points on this clonotype: Its antigen is not known.

The sample, around 9.9 milliliters of peripheral blood, was drawn from each donor. PCR was performed a second time for roughly 7 to 11 cycles using a sample-barcoded 5' primer and a J-beta primer mix. Every sample gave at least 2.5 million paired-end reads containing CDR3. TCRdb ran MiXCR on the 5' RACE reads and lists one entry per CDR3 protein. Counted here are 950,000 to 1,200,000 distinct CDR3 sequences, 30% to 40% occurring once; the ten biggest clones make up around 13%. Sequenced input: blood. The receptor comes from a man between 18 and 29 years old in good health.

The CDR3, as DNA: TGCGCCAGCAGCTTGAACGGCCAAGGAAACACCATATATTTT. As protein: CASSLNGQGNTIYF. J is TRBJ1-3 and V is TRBV5-1; D gene uncertain. V dropped 1 base and J dropped 4 bases, with 9 bases sitting between them. Germline CDR1 is SGHRS and CDR2 is YFSETQ. This CDR3 region has 14 residues.